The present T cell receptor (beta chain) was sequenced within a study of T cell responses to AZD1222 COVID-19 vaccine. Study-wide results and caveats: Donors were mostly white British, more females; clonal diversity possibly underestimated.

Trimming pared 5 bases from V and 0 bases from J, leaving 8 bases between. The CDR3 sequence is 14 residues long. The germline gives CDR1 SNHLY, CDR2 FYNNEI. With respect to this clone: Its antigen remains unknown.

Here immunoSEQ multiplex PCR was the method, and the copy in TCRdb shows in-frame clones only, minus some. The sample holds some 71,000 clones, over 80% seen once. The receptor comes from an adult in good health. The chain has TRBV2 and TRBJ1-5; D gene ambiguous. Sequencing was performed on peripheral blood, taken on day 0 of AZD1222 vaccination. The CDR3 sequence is CASSMGYSNQPQHF. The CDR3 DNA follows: TGTGCCAGCAGTATGGGATATAGCAATCAGCCCCAGCATTTT.